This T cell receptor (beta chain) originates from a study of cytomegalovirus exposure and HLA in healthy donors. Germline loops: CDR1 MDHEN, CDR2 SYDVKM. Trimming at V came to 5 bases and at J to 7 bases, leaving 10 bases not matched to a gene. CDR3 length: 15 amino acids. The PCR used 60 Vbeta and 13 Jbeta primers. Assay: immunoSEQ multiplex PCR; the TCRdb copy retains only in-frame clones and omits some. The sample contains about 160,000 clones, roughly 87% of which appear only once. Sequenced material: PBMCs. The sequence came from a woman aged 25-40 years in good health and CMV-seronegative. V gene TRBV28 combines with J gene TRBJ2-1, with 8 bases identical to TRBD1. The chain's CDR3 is CASSHPDRAGNEQFF. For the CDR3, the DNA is TGTGCCAGCAGTCATCCGGACAGGGCTGGGAATGAGCAGTTCTTC. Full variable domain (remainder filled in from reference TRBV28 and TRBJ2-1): DVKVTQSSRYLVKRTGEKVFLECVQDMDHENMFWYRQDPGLGLRLIYFSYDVKMKEKGDIPEGYSVSREKKERFSLILESASTNQTSMYLCASSHPDRAGNEQFFGPGTRLTVL.